The next 13 T cell receptor beta chains were all read from a single sample in a study of T-cell reconstitution after alpha-beta-depleted transplantation in children. Construction of the TCRbeta library involved unique molecular identifiers. TCRdb used MiXCR to reprocess the PCR reads, holding one entry per CDR3 protein. The data contain 550,000 to 800,000 distinct CDR3 sequences, roughly 13% of them seen just once; the ten biggest clones take up 0.79%. Source: PBMCs, taken before TCRalphabeta/CD19-depleted stem cell transplant. The receptor set was obtained from a girl aged 2 to 10 with congenital amegakaryocytic thrombocytopenia, due to receive a stem cell transplant.

This clonotype was counted ten times or more. The rearrangement uses TRBV29-1 and TRBJ2-1; tentatively, D is TRBD2 (6 bases). The CDR3 loop spans 13 amino acids. In germline, CDR1 is SQVTM, CDR2 ANQGSEA. Trimming pared 4 bases from V and 8 bases from J, leaving 15 bases between. CDR3 DNA: TGCAGCGTTGCGGATGGGGGGAGGTATGAGCAGTTCTTC. Its translation: CSVADGGRYEQFF.

This clonotype was counted many times. The chain uses TRBV20-1 and TRBJ2-2, with no clear D. Germline CDR1 reads DFQATT; CDR2 reads SNEGSKA (reference sequence). The length of the CDR3 is 17 residues. Trimming took 2 bases from V and 0 from J, leaving 16 bases between them. The CDR3 loop is CSARYVGQRTNTGELFF. Here the CDR3 DNA reads TGCAGTGCTAGATATGTTGGCCAGCGAACGAACACCGGGGAGCTGTTTTTT.

V usage is TRBV20-1 and J usage is TRBJ2-3, with 8 bases aligning to TRBD2. With V trimmed by 3 bases and J by 5 bases, 10 bases remained unmatched. This CDR3 has 15 amino acids. Germline CDR1 is DFQATT and CDR2 is SNEGSKA (reference sequence). CDR3 protein: CSASVSGSAVDTQYF. As DNA, the CDR3 is TGCAGTGCTAGTGTCAGCGGGAGTGCCGTAGATACGCAGTATTTT.

As for this clonotype: With a much larger clone just one base away, this may be a read error. This chain uses TRBV20-1 with TRBJ2-7, with D perhaps matching TRBD2 (5 bases). The length of the CDR3 is 12 residues. The germline CDR1 and CDR2 sequences are DFQATT and SNEGSKA (reference sequence). CDR3 DNA sequence: TGCAGTACTAGAGATGGGCGAGACGAGCAGTACTTC. Translated, it gives CSTRDGRDEQYF.

The sample holds many counts of this clonotype. V is TRBV10-3 and J is TRBJ2-3; 9 bases match TRBD2. The V gene end was trimmed by 3 bases and the J gene end by 0 bases; junction bases not matched to a gene: 1. CDR1 ENHRY and CDR2 SYGVKD come from the germline V gene. The CDR3 has 15 amino acids. As DNA, the CDR3 is TGTGCCATCAGTGAACTAGCGGGTAGCACAGATACGCAGTATTTT. This codes for CAISELAGSTDTQYF.

This clonotype came up many times. V usage is TRBV7-6 and J usage is TRBJ1-1, with D hard to call. The CDR3 contains 16 residues. CDR1 SGHVS and CDR2 FNYEAQ come from the germline V gene. V lost 3 bases to trimming and J lost 1 base, with 15 bases between them. The CDR3 protein is CASSLAKMGRNTEAFF. The DNA of the CDR3 is TGTGCCAGCAGCTTGGCGAAAATGGGTAGGAACACTGAAGCTTTCTTT.

In its sample, this clonotype was seen a few times. This sequence joins TRBV6-1 and TRBJ2-6; the D is unclear. CDR3 length equals 15 residues. V was cut by 5 bases and J by 4 bases, with 12 bases left in between. The germline V gene has CDR1 MNHNS and CDR2 SASEGT. Here the CDR3 reads CASSTEAPGANVLTF. CDR3 DNA sequence: TGTGCCAGCAGTACAGAGGCTCCCGGGGCCAACGTCCTGACTTTC.

The table lists this clonotype with a few counts. The chain combines TRBV4-2 with TRBJ2-3; 7 bases align to TRBD2. V was clipped by 0 bases and J by 4 bases; unmatched bases: 4. CDR3 length: 15 residues. Germline-derived CDR1 and CDR2 are LGHNA and YNFKEQ. In DNA form, the CDR3 reads TGTGCCAGCAGCCAAGATGGACTAGGCGCAGATACGCAGTATTTT. Its translation is CASSQDGLGADTQYF.

This clonotype showed up just a few times. The chain carries TRBV15 and TRBJ2-5; D possibly uses TRBD1 or TRBD2 (6 bases each). CDR1 and CDR2 from the germline V gene are LNHNV and YYDKDF (reference sequence). Trimming left V 0 bases short and J 0 bases short, with 17 bases between. This CDR3 comprises 18 residues. CDR3 protein: CATSRDKVNRDYQETQYF. DNA of the CDR3: TGTGCCACCAGCAGAGATAAGGTCAACAGGGACTACCAAGAGACCCAGTACTTC.

This clonotype was observed many times. The gene calls are TRBV12-3 or TRBV12-4 and TRBJ1-2; 9 bases line up with TRBD1. The CDR3 sequence is 15 residues long. The V gene end was trimmed by 6 bases and the J gene end by 8 bases; junction bases not matched to a gene: 13. CDR3 sequence: CASRPTGGPFGGYTF. In DNA form, the CDR3 reads TGTGCCAGCAGACCAACAGGGGGCCCCTTTGGCGGCTACACCTTC.

This clonotype was seen repeatedly, ten times or more. This chain uses TRBV4-1 with TRBJ2-5; perhaps TRBD1 as D (5 bases). The CDR3 totals 16 residues. Germline loops: CDR1 MGHRA, CDR2 YSYEKL. Trimming shortened V by 4 bases and J by 5 bases, and 20 bases separated the two germline ends. The CDR3 coding sequence is TGCGCCAGCAGCCGTTGGGGTGGGGCCATCGGGGAGACCCAGTACTTC. Its protein is CASSRWGGAIGETQYF.

V usage is TRBV12-3 or TRBV12-4 and J usage is TRBJ2-2; no definite D call. The CDR3 covers 14 residues. Deletions cut 8 bases from V and 0 bases from J, with 10 bases between. The CDR3 coding sequence is TGTGCCAGCGCCCCGCAGGCGAACACCGGGGAGCTGTTTTTT. This gives the protein CASAPQANTGELFF.

This sequence joins TRBV12-3 or TRBV12-4 and TRBJ2-1; 7 nucleotides match TRBD2. With 8 bases clipped from V and 6 bases from J, the junction kept 10 bases outside the gene matches. The CDR3 runs 14 residues. CDR3 sequence: CASVAAGVPNEQFF. CDR3 bases: TGTGCCAGCGTAGCCGCGGGAGTGCCCAATGAGCAGTTCTTC.